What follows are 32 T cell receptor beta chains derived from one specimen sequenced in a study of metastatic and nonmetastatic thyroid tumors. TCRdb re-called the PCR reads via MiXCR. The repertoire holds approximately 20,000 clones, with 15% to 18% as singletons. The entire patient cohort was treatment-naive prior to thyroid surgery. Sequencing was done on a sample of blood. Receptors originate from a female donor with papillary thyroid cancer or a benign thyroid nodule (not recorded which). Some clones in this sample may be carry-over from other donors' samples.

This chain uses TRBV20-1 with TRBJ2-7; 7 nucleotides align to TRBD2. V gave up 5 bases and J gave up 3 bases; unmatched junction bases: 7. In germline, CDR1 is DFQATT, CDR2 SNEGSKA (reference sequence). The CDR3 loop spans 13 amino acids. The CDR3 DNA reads TGCAGTGCTCGTGGGACTATGGACTACGAGCAGTACTTC. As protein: CSARGTMDYEQYF.

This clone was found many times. CDR3 sequence (DNA): TGTGCCAGCAGCCAGGGCGGGACAGGGGGCTTGACTGAAGCTTTCTTT. This codes for CASSQGGTGGLTEAFF. This chain joins TRBV7-6 and TRBJ1-1; 12 nucleotides line up with TRBD1. In germline, CDR1 is SGHVS, CDR2 FNYEAQ. CDR3 length: 16 residues. Trimming took 5 bases from V and 5 from J; bases not matched to a gene: 9.

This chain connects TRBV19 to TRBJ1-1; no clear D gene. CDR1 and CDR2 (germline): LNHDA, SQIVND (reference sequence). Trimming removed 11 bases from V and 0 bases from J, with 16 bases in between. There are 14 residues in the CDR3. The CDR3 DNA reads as TGTGCCTGTATAGGAAAAAACCTGAACACTGAAGCTTTCTTT. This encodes CACIGKNLNTEAFF.

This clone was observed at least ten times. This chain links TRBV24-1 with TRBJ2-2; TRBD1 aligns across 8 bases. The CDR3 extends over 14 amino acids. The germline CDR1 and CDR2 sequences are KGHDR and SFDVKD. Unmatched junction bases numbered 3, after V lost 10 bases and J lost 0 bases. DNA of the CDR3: TGTGCCACTCAGACAGGGGCGAACACCGGGGAGCTGTTTTTT. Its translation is CATQTGANTGELFF.

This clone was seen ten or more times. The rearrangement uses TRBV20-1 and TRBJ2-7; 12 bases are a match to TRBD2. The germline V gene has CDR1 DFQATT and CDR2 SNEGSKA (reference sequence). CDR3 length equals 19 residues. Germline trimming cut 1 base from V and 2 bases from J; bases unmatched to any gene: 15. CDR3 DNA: TGCAGTGCTAGAGCCACTCCGGGGTCTAGCGGGAGGGCTGCCTACGAGCAGTACTTC. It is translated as CSARATPGSSGRAAYEQYF.

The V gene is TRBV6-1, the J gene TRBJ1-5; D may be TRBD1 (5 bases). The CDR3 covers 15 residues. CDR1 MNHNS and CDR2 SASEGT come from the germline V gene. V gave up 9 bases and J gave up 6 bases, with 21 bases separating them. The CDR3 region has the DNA TGTGCCAGTACAGTGACAGAAGATATAGGTCAGCCCCAGCATTTT. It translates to CASTVTEDIGQPQHF.

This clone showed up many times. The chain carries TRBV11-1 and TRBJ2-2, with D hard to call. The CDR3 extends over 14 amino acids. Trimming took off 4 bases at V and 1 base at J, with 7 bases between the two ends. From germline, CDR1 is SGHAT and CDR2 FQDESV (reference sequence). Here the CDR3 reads CASSSKGNTGELFF. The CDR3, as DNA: TGTGCCAGCAGCTCGAAGGGGAACACCGGGGAGCTGTTTTTT.

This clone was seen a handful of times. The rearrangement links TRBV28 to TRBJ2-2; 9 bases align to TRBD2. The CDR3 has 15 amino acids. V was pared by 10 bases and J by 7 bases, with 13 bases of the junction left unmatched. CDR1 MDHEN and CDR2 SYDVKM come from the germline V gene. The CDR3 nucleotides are TGTGCCATCATACATAGGGGGACTAGCATCGGGGAGCTGTTTTTT. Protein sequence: CAIIHRGTSIGELFF.

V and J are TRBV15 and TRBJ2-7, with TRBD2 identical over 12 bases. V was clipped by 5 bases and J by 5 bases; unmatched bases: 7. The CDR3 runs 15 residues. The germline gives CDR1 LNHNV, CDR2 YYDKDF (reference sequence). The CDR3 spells CATSGRLAGDHEQYF. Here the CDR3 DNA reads TGTGCCACCAGCGGTCGACTAGCGGGGGACCACGAGCAGTACTTC.

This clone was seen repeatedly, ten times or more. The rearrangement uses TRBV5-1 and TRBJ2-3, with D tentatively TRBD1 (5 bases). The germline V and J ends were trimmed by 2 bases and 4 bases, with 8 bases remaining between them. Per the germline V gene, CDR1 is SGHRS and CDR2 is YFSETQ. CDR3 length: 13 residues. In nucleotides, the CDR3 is TGCGCCAGCAGCTTTGACAGACCAGATACGCAGTATTTT. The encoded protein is CASSFDRPDTQYF.

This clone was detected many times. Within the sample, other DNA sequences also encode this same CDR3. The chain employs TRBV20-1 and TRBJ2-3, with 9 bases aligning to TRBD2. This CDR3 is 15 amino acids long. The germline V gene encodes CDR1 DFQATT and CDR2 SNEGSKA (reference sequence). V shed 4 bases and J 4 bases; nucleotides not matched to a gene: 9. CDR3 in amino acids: CSATDSGSGADTQYF. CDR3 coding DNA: TGCAGTGCTACCGATAGCGGGAGTGGGGCAGATACGCAGTATTTT.

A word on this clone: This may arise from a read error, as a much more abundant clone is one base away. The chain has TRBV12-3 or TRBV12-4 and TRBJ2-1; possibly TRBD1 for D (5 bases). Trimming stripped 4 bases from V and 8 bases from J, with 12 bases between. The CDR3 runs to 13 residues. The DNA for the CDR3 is TGTGCCAGCAGTTGGTACAGGTACGATGAGCAGTTCTTC. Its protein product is CASSWYRYDEQFF.

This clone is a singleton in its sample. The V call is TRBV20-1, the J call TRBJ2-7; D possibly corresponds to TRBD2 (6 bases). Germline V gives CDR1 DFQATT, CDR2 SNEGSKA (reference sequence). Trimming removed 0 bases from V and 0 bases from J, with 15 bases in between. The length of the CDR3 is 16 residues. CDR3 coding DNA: TGCAGTGCTAGAGATCACACCAGCGGGTACTCCTACGAGCAGTACTTC. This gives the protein CSARDHTSGYSYEQYF.

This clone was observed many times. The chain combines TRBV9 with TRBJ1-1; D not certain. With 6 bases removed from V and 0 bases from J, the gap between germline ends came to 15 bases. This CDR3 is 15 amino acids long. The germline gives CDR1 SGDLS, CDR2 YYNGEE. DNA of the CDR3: TGTGCCAGCACCCTCTCGGGGAGTATGAACACTGAAGCTTTCTTT. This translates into CASTLSGSMNTEAFF.

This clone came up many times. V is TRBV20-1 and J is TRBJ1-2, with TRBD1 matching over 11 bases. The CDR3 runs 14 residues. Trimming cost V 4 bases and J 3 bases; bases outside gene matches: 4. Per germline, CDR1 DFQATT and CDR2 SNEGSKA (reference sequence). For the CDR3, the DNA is TGCAGTGCTACACCGGGACAGGGGGACTATGGCTACACCTTC. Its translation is CSATPGQGDYGYTF.

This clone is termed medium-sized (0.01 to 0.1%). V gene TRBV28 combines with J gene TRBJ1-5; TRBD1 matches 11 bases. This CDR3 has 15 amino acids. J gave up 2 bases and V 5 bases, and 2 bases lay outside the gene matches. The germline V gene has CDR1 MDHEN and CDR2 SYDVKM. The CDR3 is CASSGQGAGNQPQHF. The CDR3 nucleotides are TGTGCCAGCAGTGGACAGGGGGCCGGCAATCAGCCCCAGCATTTT.

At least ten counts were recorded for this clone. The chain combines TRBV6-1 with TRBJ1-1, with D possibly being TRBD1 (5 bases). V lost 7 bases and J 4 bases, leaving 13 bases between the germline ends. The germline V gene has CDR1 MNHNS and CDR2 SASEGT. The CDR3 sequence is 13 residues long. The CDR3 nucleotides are TGTGCCAGCACCCCTACCGGGACCACTGAAGCTTTCTTT. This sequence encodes CASTPTGTTEAFF.

The CDR3 coding sequence is TGTGCCAGCAGCCCCATACTAGGAGATACGCAGTATTTT. Translating it yields CASSPILGDTQYF. V and J are TRBV11-2 and TRBJ2-3, with a tentative D call TRBD2 (5 bases). V lost 5 bases to trimming and J lost 5 bases, with 11 bases between them. Germline assignment: CDR1 SGHAT and CDR2 FQNNGV. This CDR3 is 13 amino acids long. The full variable domain, completed using reference TRBV11-2 and TRBJ2-3, is EAGVAQSPRYKIIEKRQSVAFWCNPISGHATLYWYQQILGQGPKLLIQFQNNGVVDDSQLPKDRFSAERLKGVDSTLKIQPAKLEDSAVYLCASSPILGDTQYFGPGTRLTVL.

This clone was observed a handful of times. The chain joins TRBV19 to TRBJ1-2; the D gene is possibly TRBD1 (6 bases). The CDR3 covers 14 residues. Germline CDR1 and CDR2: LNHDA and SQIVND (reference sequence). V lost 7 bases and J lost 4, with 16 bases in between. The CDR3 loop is CASMSDRPGYGYTF. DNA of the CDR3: TGTGCCAGTATGTCCGACAGGCCTGGCTATGGCTACACCTTC. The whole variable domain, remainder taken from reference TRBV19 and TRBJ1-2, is DGGITQSPKYLFRKEGQNVTLSCEQNLNHDAMYWYRQDPGQGLRLIYYSQIVNDFQKGDIAEGYSVSREKKESFPLTVTSAQKNPTAFYLCASMSDRPGYGYTFGSGTRLTVV.

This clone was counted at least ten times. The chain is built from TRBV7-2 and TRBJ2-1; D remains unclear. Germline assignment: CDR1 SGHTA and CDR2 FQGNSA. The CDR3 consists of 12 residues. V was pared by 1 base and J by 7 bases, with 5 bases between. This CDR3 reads CASSLVLNEQFF. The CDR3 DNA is TGTGCCAGCAGCTTAGTGCTAAATGAGCAGTTCTTC.

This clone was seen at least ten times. Here the CDR3 reads CASSPGRNTEAFF. The CDR3 DNA is TGCGCCAGCAGCCCGGGGAGGAACACTGAAGCTTTCTTT. V and J are TRBV10-2 and TRBJ1-1, with D hard to call. The CDR3 runs 13 residues. V was cut by 6 bases and J by 1 base, with 9 bases left in between. From germline, CDR1 is WSHSY and CDR2 SAAADI.

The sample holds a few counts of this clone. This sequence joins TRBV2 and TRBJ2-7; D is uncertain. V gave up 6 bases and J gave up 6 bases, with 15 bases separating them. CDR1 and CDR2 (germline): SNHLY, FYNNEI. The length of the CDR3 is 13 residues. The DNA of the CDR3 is TGTGCCAGCAGCTTAGGGTCTGAGAGCGAGCAGTACTTC. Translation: CASSLGSESEQYF. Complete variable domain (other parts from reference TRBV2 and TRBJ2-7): EPEVTQTPSHQVTQMGQEVILRCVPISNHLYFYWYRQILGQKVEFLVSFYNNEISEKSEIFDDQFSVERPDGSNFTLKIRSTKLEDSAMYFCASSLGSESEQYFGPGTRLTVT.

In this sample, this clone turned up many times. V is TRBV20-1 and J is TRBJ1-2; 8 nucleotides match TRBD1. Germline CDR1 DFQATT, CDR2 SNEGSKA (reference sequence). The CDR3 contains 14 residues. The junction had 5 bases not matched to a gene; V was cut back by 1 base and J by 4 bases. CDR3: CSARGTGSLYGYTF. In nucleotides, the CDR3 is TGCAGTGCTAGAGGGACAGGGAGTCTCTATGGCTACACCTTC.

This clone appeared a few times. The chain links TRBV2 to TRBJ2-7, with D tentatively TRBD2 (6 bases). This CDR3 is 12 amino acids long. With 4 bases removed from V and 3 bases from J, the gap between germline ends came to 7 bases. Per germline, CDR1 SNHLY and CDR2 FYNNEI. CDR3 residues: CASSVAVYEQYF. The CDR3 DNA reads TGTGCCAGCAGTGTAGCGGTCTACGAGCAGTACTTC.

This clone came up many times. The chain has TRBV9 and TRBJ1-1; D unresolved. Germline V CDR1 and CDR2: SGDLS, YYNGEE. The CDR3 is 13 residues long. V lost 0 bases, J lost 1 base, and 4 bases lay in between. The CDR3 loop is CASSVGPNTEAFF. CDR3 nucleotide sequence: TGTGCCAGCAGCGTAGGGCCGAACACTGAAGCTTTCTTT.

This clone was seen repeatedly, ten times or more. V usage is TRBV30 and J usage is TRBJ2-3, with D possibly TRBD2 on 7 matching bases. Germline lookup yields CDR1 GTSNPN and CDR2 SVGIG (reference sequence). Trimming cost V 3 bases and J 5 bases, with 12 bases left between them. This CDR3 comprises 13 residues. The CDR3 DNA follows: TGTGCCTGGAGCGGGGGGCCCGGAGATACGCAGTATTTT. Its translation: CAWSGGPGDTQYF.

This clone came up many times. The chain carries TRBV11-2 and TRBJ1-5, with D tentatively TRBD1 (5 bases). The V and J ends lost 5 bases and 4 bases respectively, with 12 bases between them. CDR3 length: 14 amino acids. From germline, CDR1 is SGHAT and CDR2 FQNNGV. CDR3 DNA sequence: TGTGCCAGCAGCCCCCTGACAGTTAATCAGCCCCAGCATTTT. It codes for CASSPLTVNQPQHF.

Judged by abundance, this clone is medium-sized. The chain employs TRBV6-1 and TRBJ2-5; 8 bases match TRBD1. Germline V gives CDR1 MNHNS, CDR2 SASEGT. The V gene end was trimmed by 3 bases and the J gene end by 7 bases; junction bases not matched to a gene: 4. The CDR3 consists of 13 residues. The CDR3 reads CASSDRGQVTQYF. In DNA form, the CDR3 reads TGTGCCAGCAGTGACAGGGGGCAGGTGACCCAGTACTTC.

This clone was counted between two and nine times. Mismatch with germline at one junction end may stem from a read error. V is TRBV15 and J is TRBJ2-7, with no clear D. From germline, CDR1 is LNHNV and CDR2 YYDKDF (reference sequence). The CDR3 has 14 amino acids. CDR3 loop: CVTSMSTASYEQYF. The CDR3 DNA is TGTGTCACCAGCATGAGTACAGCCTCCTACGAGCAGTACTTC.

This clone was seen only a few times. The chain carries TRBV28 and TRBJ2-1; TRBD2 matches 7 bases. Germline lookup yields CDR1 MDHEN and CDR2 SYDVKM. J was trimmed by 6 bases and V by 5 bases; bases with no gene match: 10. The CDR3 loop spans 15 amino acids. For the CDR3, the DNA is TGTGCCAGCAGTCCAAGCGGGAAGTTAAGCAATGAGCAGTTCTTC. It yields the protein CASSPSGKLSNEQFF.

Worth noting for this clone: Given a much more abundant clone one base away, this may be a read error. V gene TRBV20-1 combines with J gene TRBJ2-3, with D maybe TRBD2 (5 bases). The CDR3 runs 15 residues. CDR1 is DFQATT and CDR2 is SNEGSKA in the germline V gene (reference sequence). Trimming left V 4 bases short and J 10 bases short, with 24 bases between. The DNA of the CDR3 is TGCAGTGCTACCCGGCGGGCCGGAGCTGGGCGGGCGCAGTATTTT. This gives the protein CSATRRAGAGRAQYF.

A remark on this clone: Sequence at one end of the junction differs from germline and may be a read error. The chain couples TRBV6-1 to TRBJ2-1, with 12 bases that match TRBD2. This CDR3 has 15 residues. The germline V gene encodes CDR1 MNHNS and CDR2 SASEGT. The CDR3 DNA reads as TGTGTCAGCACCCCACTAGCGGGGGGTTATAATGAGCAGTTCTTC. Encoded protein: CVSTPLAGGYNEQFF.